This note documents a single T cell receptor beta chain sequence. Sequence at one end of the junction differs from germline and may be a read error. Treg sorting used a CD4+CD25+CD127-/low gate. TCRdb passed the 5' RACE reads through MiXCR, listing each CDR3 protein once. Of around 34,000 distinct CDR3 sequences in the sample, more than 20% are singletons; the top ten hold about 2.5%. Germline loops: CDR1 MNHEY, CDR2 SVGAGI. This CDR3 region has 12 residues. The rearrangement joins TRBV6-5 to TRBJ2-2; D might be TRBD2 (7 bases). What was sequenced was tumor-infiltrating Tregs sorted from the breast tumor. The source is a female donor with breast cancer. CDR3 DNA: TGTGCCAGCAGTTACTCGACCGGGGGGCTGCTTTTT. Its translation: CASSYSTGGLLF.